This T cell receptor beta chain comes out of a study of neoadjuvant anti-PD-1 for oral cavity cancer. Across the study: Most patients had three to four biweekly doses of 3 mg/kg nivolumab before resection.

The germline V gene encodes CDR1 LGHNA and CDR2 YNFKEQ. The CDR3 runs 14 residues. Trimming shortened V by 0 bases and J by 5 bases, and 11 bases separated the two germline ends. Sequencing used immunoSEQ multiplex PCR; TCRdb keeps in-frame clones, though not all of them. The repertoire includes about 8,300 clones, around 50% of them detected once, and about an eighth sits in the top ten. This clonotype was obtained from a person aged 35 to 85 with oral cavity squamous cell carcinoma. The source was tumor tissue, collected before nivolumab (anti-PD-1) treatment. The chain employs TRBV4-2 and TRBJ2-7; D might be TRBD1 or TRBD2, each matching 5 bases. CDR3 DNA: TGTGCCAGCAGCCAAGATCTTATGGGGGACGAGCAGTACTTC. It yields the protein CASSQDLMGDEQYF.